This T cell receptor beta chain was recovered during a study of early T cells in non-severe SARS-CoV-2 infection. Across the whole study: Sequencing was performed on bulk RNA from unsorted whole blood, leaving chains unpaired. Study results and limitations: The matching step, a VDJdb search, favored anti-spike CD8 responses and missed private and CD4 specificities.

V lost 6 bases, J lost 2 bases, and 12 bases lay in between. The germline CDR1 and CDR2 sequences are SNHLY and FYNNEI. The CDR3 runs 14 residues. Concerning this clonotype itself: Its antigen remains unknown.

Molecules of cDNA were individually given unique molecular identifiers that were attached to them. One entry per CDR3 protein, called by TCRdb with MiXCR from the 5' RACE reads. This sample carries 65,000 to 85,000 distinct CDR3 sequences, 13% of them seen once, and the ten largest clones take roughly 5%. The sequenced sample was whole blood. This clonotype was obtained from an adult who was a healthcare worker with PCR-confirmed SARS-CoV-2 infection or an uninfected control (not recorded which). The V and J genes are TRBV2 and TRBJ2-3; D gene ambiguous. DNA for the CDR3: TGTGCCAGCAGGAACATAGGGCCCACAGATACGCAGTATTTT. It yields the protein CASRNIGPTDTQYF.